This entry describes one T cell receptor beta chain. The antigen is unknown. This CDR3 spans 17 amino acids. The junction had 19 bases not matched to a gene; V was cut back by 10 bases and J by 6 bases. CDR1 is LNHDA and CDR2 is SQIVND in the germline V gene (reference sequence). The data were taken from a study of T cell repertoires in cytomegalovirus infection. Looking at the study overall: Matching HLA type, along with CMV infection, was indicated by public TCR beta signatures.

TCRdb processed the reads anew with MiXCR; each CDR3 protein has one entry. Of hundreds of thousands of distinct CDR3 sequences in the sample, around 32% were seen once. The rearrangement uses TRBV19 and TRBJ2-2; 8 bases are shared with TRBD1. The starting material was cultured PBMCs, obtained from culture after CMV antigen stimulation. The sequence was obtained from a human donor in good health (CMV status not recorded). Some clones in this sample may be carry-over from other donors' samples. CDR3 region: CATEAWGQASTAGELFF. As DNA, the CDR3 is TGTGCCACCGAGGCCTGGGGACAGGCTTCGACCGCCGGGGAGCTGTTTTTT.